This is a list of T cell receptor beta chains from one sample in a study of T cells in Graves' hyperthyroidism and ophthalmopathy. TCRdb ran MiXCR on the multiplex PCR reads and lists one entry per CDR3 protein. In the table there are 500,000 to 600,000 distinct CDR3 sequences, around 46% of which are singletons. Specimen: peripheral blood or thyroid tissue (not recorded which). These receptors all come from a woman between 18 and 29 years old with Graves' hyperthyroidism. CDR3s include the opening cysteine and the closing phenylalanine or tryptophan. A D gene is named only where the DNA matches it firmly. Clone size is stated in some rows and not others, as once, few, many or a class when expanded.

>-|TRBJ2-5|few|TRBV4-1
CASSQVGTHWETQYF
TGCGCCAGCAGCCAAGTGGGTACCCACTGGGAGACCCAGTACTTC
>-|TRBJ1-2|-|TRBV7-9
CASTLLGGVAGYTF
TGTGCCAGCACCCTCCTAGGGGGGGTCGCCGGCTACACCTTC
>-|TRBJ1-1|many|TRBV2
CASREQGLGTEAFF
TGTGCCAGCAGAGAGCAGGGGTTGGGAACTGAAGCTTTCTTT
>TRBD2|TRBJ2-7|few|TRBV6-5
CASRLELAGPYEQYF
TGTGCCAGCAGACTAGAGCTAGCGGGACCCTACGAGCAGTACTTC
>-|TRBJ2-7|many|TRBV25-1
CASSEMGWEQYF
TGTGCCAGCAGTGAGATGGGGTGGGAGCAGTACTTC
>TRBD1|TRBJ2-5|-|TRBV12-3/TRBV12-4
CASSFGDRDETQYF
TGTGCCAGCAGTTTTGGGGACAGGGACGAGACCCAGTACTTC
>-|TRBJ2-1|-|TRBV24-1
CATSVHAITGGNNEQFF
TGTGCCACCAGTGTCCATGCCATCACCGGGGGTAACAATGAGCAGTTCTTC
>-|TRBJ1-2|few|TRBV20-1
CSARVRGSENGGGYGYTF
TGCAGTGCTAGAGTCCGGGGATCGGAAAACGGGGGTGGCTATGGCTACACCTTC
>-|TRBJ2-7|many|TRBV6-6
CAGKVDRNYEQYF
TGTGCCGGCAAAGTGGACAGAAACTACGAGCAGTACTTC
>TRBD2|TRBJ2-1|-|TRBV11-2
CASSLLAGESYNEQFF
TGTGCCAGCAGCCTCTTAGCGGGAGAGTCCTACAATGAGCAGTTCTTC
>-|TRBJ2-7|once|TRBV2
CASRNGSSARYEQYF
TGTGCCAGCAGGAACGGGTCTAGCGCCCGCTACGAGCAGTACTTC
>TRBD2|TRBJ2-7|-|TRBV24-1
CATSDLNTGTSGSYEQYF
TGTGCCACCAGTGATTTAAACACCGGGACTAGCGGCTCCTACGAGCAGTACTTC
>TRBD1|TRBJ2-1|-|TRBV20-1
CSALDRVNEQFF
TGCAGTGCATTGGACAGGGTCAATGAGCAGTTCTTC
>-|TRBJ1-1|-|TRBV7-9
CASSFPGTFAEAFF
TGTGCCAGCAGCTTTCCGGGGACTTTCGCTGAAGCTTTCTTT
>-|TRBJ1-1|once|TRBV12-3/TRBV12-4
CASSPWTSGRAGAFF
TGTGCCAGCAGCCCATGGACTAGCGGGAGGGCTGGCGCTTTCTTT
>-|TRBJ1-4|-|TRBV7-8
CASSLVWPGEKLFF
TGTGCCAGCAGCTTAGTTTGGCCGGGTGAAAAACTGTTTTTT
>-|TRBJ2-7|-|TRBV2
CASSQDTYLDYEQYF
TGTGCCAGCAGCCAAGATACTTATCTAGACTACGAGCAGTACTTC
>TRBD1|TRBJ2-5|-|TRBV7-8
CASSPRTGEGETQYF
TGTGCCAGCAGCCCCCGGACAGGGGAAGGGGAGACCCAGTACTTC
>-|TRBJ1-5|-|TRBV20-1
CSARGGQPQHF
TGCAGTGCTAGGGGGGGTCAGCCCCAGCATTTT
>TRBD1|TRBJ1-5|-|TRBV2
CASSESTGSGPQPQHF
TGTGCCAGCAGTGAATCGACAGGGAGCGGGCCTCAGCCCCAGCATTTT
>TRBD1|TRBJ2-7|many|TRBV10-3
CATSGTGAHEQYF
TGTGCCACCTCCGGGACAGGGGCCCACGAGCAGTACTTC
>-|TRBJ2-1|-|TRBV20-1
CSAQRQGLEQFF
TGCAGTGCCCAGAGGCAGGGGCTAGAACAGTTCTTC
>-|TRBJ1-2|many|TRBV7-2
CASSLEGGRPTGYTF
TGTGCCAGCAGCTTAGAGGGTGGCAGGCCGACAGGCTACACCTTC
>-|TRBJ2-7|-|TRBV10-3
CAIGREGTGESYEQYF
TGTGCCATCGGGCGGGAGGGGACAGGGGAATCGTACGAGCAGTACTTC
>TRBD2|TRBJ2-7|many|TRBV20-1
CSARDGREQGEQYF
TGCAGTGCTAGAGATGGGAGGGAGCAGGGCGAGCAGTACTTC
>-|TRBJ2-7|-|TRBV12-5
CASGLEILATANSYEQYF
TGTGCTAGTGGTTTGGAGATTCTTGCGACCGCGAACTCCTACGAGCAGTACTTC
>-|TRBJ1-5|many|TRBV4-3
CASREDGGNQPQHF
TGCGCCAGCAGAGAAGACGGGGGTAATCAGCCCCAGCATTTT
>-|TRBJ2-2|many|TRBV13
CASSLIPDGRNTGELFF
TGTGCCAGCAGCTTAATCCCTGACGGGAGGAACACCGGGGAGCTGTTTTTT
>-|TRBJ1-2|many|TRBV12-3/TRBV12-4
CASSLARANYGYTF
TGTGCCAGCAGTCTAGCCAGGGCGAACTATGGCTACACCTTC
>-|TRBJ2-6|few|TRBV2
CASSEWANVLTF
TGTGCCAGCAGTGAATGGGCCAACGTCCTGACTTTC
>TRBD2|TRBJ2-7|many|TRBV4-2
CASSPEGGLAGAEQYF
TGTGCCAGCAGCCCGGAAGGGGGACTAGCGGGAGCCGAGCAGTACTTC
>-|TRBJ2-2|few|TRBV4-1
CASSPDWRGTGELFF
TGCGCCAGCAGCCCTGATTGGAGAGGGACCGGGGAGCTGTTTTTT
>TRBD2|TRBJ2-7|-|TRBV20-1
CSARPSGSYEQYF
TGCAGTGCTAGACCTAGCGGGAGCTACGAGCAGTACTTC
>-|TRBJ1-4|many|TRBV7-9
CAPRRGPSATNEKLFF
TGTGCACCCCGACGGGGGCCATCGGCAACTAATGAAAAACTGTTTTTT
>-|TRBJ2-7|few|TRBV12-3/TRBV12-4
CASSWNRTYEQYF
TGCGCCAGCAGCTGGAACAGGACCTACGAGCAGTACTTC
>-|TRBJ2-7|many|TRBV7-7
CASSLSDRAEQYF
TGTGCCAGCAGCTTATCGGATCGTGCCGAGCAGTACTTC
>-|TRBJ1-2|many|TRBV7-9
CASRYQWRGNYGYTF
TGTGCCAGCAGATATCAGTGGAGAGGGAACTATGGCTACACCTTC
>TRBD2|TRBJ2-7|-|TRBV25-1
CARNLGTSLFEQYF
TGTGCTAGAAACCTCGGGACTAGCCTCTTCGAGCAGTACTTC
>TRBD1|TRBJ1-1|once|TRBV7-2
CASSKSGSVEDRWRTGFTEAFF
TGTGCCAGCAGCAAATCCGGCAGCGTTGAAGATCGCTGGCGGACAGGGTTCACTGAAGCTTTCTTT
>TRBD1|TRBJ2-7|-|TRBV10-3
CASSTSGTGVDEQYF
TGTGCCAGCAGTACCTCCGGGACAGGGGTGGACGAGCAGTACTTC
>-|TRBJ2-1|few|TRBV2
CASEGHEQFF
TGTGCCAGCGAAGGCCATGAGCAGTTCTTC
>TRBD2|TRBJ2-7|-|TRBV7-6
CASSTSGTSGYEQYF
TGTGCCAGCAGCACCTCCGGGACTAGCGGCTACGAGCAGTACTTC
>-|TRBJ2-1|few|TRBV2
CASIGVHEQFF
TGTGCCAGCATAGGAGTTCATGAGCAGTTCTTC
>TRBD1|TRBJ2-7|many|TRBV12-3/TRBV12-4
CASSVGQPHYEQYF
TGTGCCAGCAGTGTGGGACAGCCCCACTACGAGCAGTACTTC
>-|TRBJ1-2|many|TRBV12-3/TRBV12-4
CASSLQPENYGYTF
TGTGCCAGCAGTTTACAGCCAGAGAACTATGGCTACACCTTC
>TRBD1|TRBJ1-4|-|TRBV25-1
CASSELLRDRHEKLFF
TGTGCCAGCAGTGAATTACTCCGGGACAGGCATGAAAAACTGTTTTTT
>-|TRBJ2-5|-|TRBV7-2
CASSLSGSYQETQYF
TGTGCCAGCAGCTTAAGCGGGTCGTACCAAGAGACCCAGTACTTC
>TRBD1|TRBJ1-2|-|TRBV20-1
CSAVSGTGNYGYTF
TGCAGTGCTGTATCCGGGACAGGCAACTATGGCTACACCTTC
>-|TRBJ2-7|-|TRBV6-5
CASSLIPLGRVYEQYF
TGTGCCAGCAGCTTAATCCCCCTCGGGCGGGTCTACGAGCAGTACTTC
>TRBD1|TRBJ2-7|many|TRBV10-3
CAIRPRQGAYEQYF
TGTGCCATCAGGCCGCGACAGGGGGCCTACGAGCAGTACTTC